Below, 20 T cell receptor beta chains from the same sample are listed, as sequenced in a study of identifying expanded T cells in peripheral blood. Using immunoSEQ multiplex PCR, the repertoire was profiled, and TCRdb retains in-frame clones only, with some absent. The sample includes around 120,000 clones, 65% to 90% of them seen just once. Sequences were obtained from blood. These receptors were obtained from a person aged 18-70 years in good health.

This clone was counted a few times. DNA of the CDR3: TGTGCCAGCAGTCTGTCCAAGAACACTGAAGCTTTCTTT. Protein product: CASSLSKNTEAFF. The genes are TRBV7-3 and TRBJ1-1; D is uncertain. The CDR3 has 13 amino acids. V lost 6 bases to trimming and J lost 1 base, with 9 bases between them. The V gene's germline CDR1 is SGHTA and CDR2 FQGTGA.

In its sample, this clone was seen once. The chain joins TRBV29-1 to TRBJ1-4; no clear D gene. CDR1 is SQVTM and CDR2 is ANQGSEA in the germline V gene. V dropped 7 bases and J dropped 3 bases, with 9 bases sitting between them. The CDR3 totals 12 residues. In nucleotides, the CDR3 is TGCAGCGCCCTCGGGCCTAATGAAAAACTGTTTTTT. Residues: CSALGPNEKLFF. Filled out from reference TRBV29-1 and TRBJ1-4, the complete variable domain reads SAVISQKPSRDICQRGTSLTIQCQVDSQVTMMFWYRQQPGQSLTLIATANQGSEATYESGFVIDKFPISRPNLTFSTLTVSNMSPEDSSIYLCSALGPNEKLFFGSGTQLSVL.

The CDR3 reads CASSLEDSGAQPQHF. CDR3 DNA: TGTGCCAGCAGCTTAGAGGATTCGGGGGCTCAGCCCCAGCATTTT. The chain has TRBV7-2 and TRBJ1-5; tentatively, D is TRBD1 (6 bases). The germline gives CDR1 SGHTA, CDR2 FQGNSA. The CDR3 runs to 15 residues. The ends were cut back, 1 base at V and 6 bases at J, with 13 bases in the middle.

The CDR3 bases are TGTGCCAGCAGCTTCGACATCTACGAGCAGTACTTC. It yields the protein CASSFDIYEQYF. The chain is built from TRBV11-2 and TRBJ2-7; D unclear. This CDR3 region has 12 residues. V gave up 3 bases and J gave up 3 bases, with 6 bases separating them. Germline lookup yields CDR1 SGHAT and CDR2 FQNNGV.

The chain carries TRBV10-3 and TRBJ2-3, with a tentative D call TRBD1 (6 bases). V dropped 1 base and J dropped 2 bases, with 13 bases sitting between them. Per the germline V gene, CDR1 is ENHRY and CDR2 is SYGVKD. The CDR3 length is 16 residues. The DNA of the CDR3 is TGTGCCATCAGTGAGTTGGGGGCCGGGATCACAGATACGCAGTATTTT. Amino acids: CAISELGAGITDTQYF.

CDR3 amino acids: CASRAGQNNEQFF. The DNA for the CDR3 is TGTGCCAGCAGGGCGGGACAGAACAATGAGCAGTTCTTC. The rearrangement uses TRBV2 and TRBJ2-1; the D gene is possibly TRBD1 (7 bases). V was trimmed by 6 bases and J by 5 bases, leaving 11 bases between them. Germline CDR1 and CDR2: SNHLY and FYNNEI. CDR3 length: 13 amino acids.

The chain uses TRBV7-2 and TRBJ1-5, with 8 bases that match TRBD1. CDR3 size: 15 residues. CDR1 and CDR2 (germline): SGHTA, FQGNSA. Trimming removed 4 bases from V and 2 bases from J; junction bases left unmatched: 4. The CDR3 here is CASSSRGLGNQPQHF. CDR3 DNA: TGTGCCAGCAGCTCCAGGGGGCTTGGCAATCAGCCCCAGCATTTT.

The chain combines TRBV5-1 with TRBJ2-3; D remains unclear. Per the germline V gene, CDR1 is SGHRS and CDR2 is YFSETQ. The CDR3 runs to 15 residues. Trimming cost V 0 bases and J 4 bases, with 12 bases left between them. CDR3 in amino acids: CASSLGDTQSDTQYF. CDR3 in DNA: TGCGCCAGCAGCTTGGGAGATACACAGTCAGATACGCAGTATTTT.

The chain uses TRBV6-4 and TRBJ1-1, with TRBD1 identical over 8 bases. Germline trimming cut 5 bases from V and 5 bases from J; bases unmatched to any gene: 4. Germline loops: CDR1 MRHNA, CDR2 SNTAGT. The CDR3 runs 13 residues. CDR3 bases: TGTGCCAGCAGTCTAACAGGGGGAACTGAAGCTTTCTTT. This sequence encodes CASSLTGGTEAFF.

This chain uses TRBV6-5 with TRBJ2-6, with D possibly TRBD2 on 5 matching bases. V shed 0 bases and J shed 4 bases, with 10 bases lying between them. The germline CDR1 and CDR2 sequences are MNHEY and SVGAGI. There are 16 residues in the CDR3. CDR3: CASSYSRGMGANVLTF. As DNA, the CDR3 is TGTGCCAGCAGTTACTCTCGGGGAATGGGGGCCAACGTCCTGACTTTC.

This chain links TRBV7-8 with TRBJ2-3; possible D gene TRBD1, 5 bases. The germline V and J ends were trimmed by 2 bases and 2 bases, with 11 bases remaining between them. The length of the CDR3 is 15 residues. Germline V CDR1 and CDR2: SGHVS, FQNEAQ. DNA of the CDR3: TGTGCCAGCAGCTTATGGGCAGGGTTCACAGATACGCAGTATTTT. Translating gives CASSLWAGFTDTQYF. The full variable domain, with the rest looked up from reference TRBV7-8 and TRBJ2-3, is GAGVSQSPRYKVAKRGQDVALRCDPISGHVSLFWYQQALGQGPEFLTYFQNEAQLDKSGLPSDRFFAERPEGSVSTLKIQRTQQEDSAVYLCASSLWAGFTDTQYFGPGTRLTVL.

V is TRBV10-2 and J is TRBJ1-6, with 7 bases that match TRBD1. V shed 7 bases and J 10 bases; nucleotides not matched to a gene: 10. Looked up from germline, CDR1 is WSHSY and CDR2 is SAAADI. The CDR3 spans 14 residues. For the CDR3, the DNA is TGCGCCAGCACGATGGGCCACAGGGGATCACCCCTCCACTTT. Its translation is CASTMGHRGSPLHF.

The chain uses TRBV5-1 and TRBJ1-1, with D hard to call. The CDR3 is 15 amino acids. V lost 5 bases to trimming and J lost 4 bases, with 18 bases between them. The germline V gene encodes CDR1 SGHRS and CDR2 YFSETQ. The CDR3 bases are TGCGCCAGCAGGCGCCTACCGGACGTGGGCACTGAAGCTTTCTTT. Protein sequence: CASRRLPDVGTEAFF.

The J gene is TRBJ1-2, the V gene TRBV6-5, with D perhaps matching TRBD1 (5 bases). The CDR3 has 14 residues. Germline lookup yields CDR1 MNHEY and CDR2 SVGAGI. V shed 2 bases and J shed 4 bases, with 11 bases lying between them. The DNA for the CDR3 is TGTGCCAGCAGTTACACCTCAGGGTCCTATGGCTACACCTTC. As protein: CASSYTSGSYGYTF.

The J gene is TRBJ1-1, the V gene TRBV10-2; D is perhaps TRBD1 (6 bases). The germline V and J ends were trimmed by 4 bases and 5 bases, with 11 bases remaining between them. This CDR3 spans 13 amino acids. Germline V gives CDR1 WSHSY, CDR2 SAAADI. The CDR3: CASSAQGGTEAFF. CDR3 in DNA: TGCGCCAGCAGTGCACAGGGCGGAACTGAAGCTTTCTTT.

This rearrangement joins TRBV7-2 to TRBJ2-1; 8 nucleotides line up with TRBD2. Losses at the gene ends were 6 bases for V and 0 bases for J; bases not matched to a gene: 7. This CDR3 contains 16 residues. Per germline, CDR1 SGHTA and CDR2 FQGNSA. CDR3 nucleotide sequence: TGTGCCAGCAGGCTTTCCGGGACTAGCTCCTACAATGAGCAGTTCTTC. Its protein is CASRLSGTSSYNEQFF.

V gene TRBV9 combines with J gene TRBJ2-1; D may be TRBD1 (5 bases). V shed 5 bases and J shed 3 bases, with 6 bases lying between them. The V gene's germline CDR1 is SGDLS and CDR2 YYNGEE. The CDR3 covers 12 residues. The CDR3 DNA reads TGTGCCAGCAGTGGACACTACAATGAGCAGTTCTTC. It codes for CASSGHYNEQFF.

For the CDR3, the DNA is TGTGCCAGTAGCCGACAGGGGGTGGCTGGGGCCAACGTCCTGACTTTC. Residues: CASSRQGVAGANVLTF. V usage is TRBV19 and J usage is TRBJ2-6, with 9 bases aligning to TRBD1. This CDR3 has 16 amino acids. J was trimmed by 2 bases and V by 6 bases; bases with no gene match: 5. Germline V gene lookup returns CDR1 LNHDA and CDR2 SQIVND (reference sequence).

The V call is TRBV11-3, the J call TRBJ2-3, with a weak D call TRBD2 (5 bases). Germline V CDR1 and CDR2: SGHNT, YENEEA. There are 15 residues in the CDR3. Trimming stripped 2 bases from V and 5 bases from J, with 14 bases between. CDR3 DNA sequence: TGTGCCAGCAGCTTATGGTCGGGTGCGGGAGATACGCAGTATTTT. Its protein is CASSLWSGAGDTQYF. The full variable domain, completed using reference TRBV11-3 and TRBJ2-3, is EAGVVQSPRYKIIEKKQPVAFWCNPISGHNTLYWYLQNLGQGPELLIRYENEEAVDDSQLPKDRFSAERLKGVDSTLKIQPAELGDSAVYLCASSLWSGAGDTQYFGPGTRLTVL.

This clone was seen more than once but under ten times. The rearrangement joins TRBV4-2 to TRBJ2-7; a possible D gene is TRBD2 (7 bases). Germline loops: CDR1 LGHNA, CDR2 YNFKEQ. V dropped 1 base and J dropped 2 bases, with 15 bases sitting between them. CDR3 size: 16 residues. The CDR3 DNA is TGTGCCAGCAGCCAAGGGGGAGGGGGAACCCCCTACGAGCAGTACTTC. Its protein product is CASSQGGGGTPYEQYF.